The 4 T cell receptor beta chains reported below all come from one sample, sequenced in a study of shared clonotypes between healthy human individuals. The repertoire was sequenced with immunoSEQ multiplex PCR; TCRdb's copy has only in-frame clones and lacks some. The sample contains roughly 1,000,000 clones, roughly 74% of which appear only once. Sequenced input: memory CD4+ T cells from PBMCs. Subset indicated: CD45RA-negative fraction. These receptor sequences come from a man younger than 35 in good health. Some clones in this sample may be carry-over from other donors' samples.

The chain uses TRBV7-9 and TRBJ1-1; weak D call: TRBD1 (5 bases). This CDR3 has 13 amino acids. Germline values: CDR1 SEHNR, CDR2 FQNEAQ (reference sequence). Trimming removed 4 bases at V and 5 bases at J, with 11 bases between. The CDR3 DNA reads TGTGCCAGCAGCTCGACGACAGTAACTGAAGCTTTCTTT. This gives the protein CASSSTTVTEAFF.

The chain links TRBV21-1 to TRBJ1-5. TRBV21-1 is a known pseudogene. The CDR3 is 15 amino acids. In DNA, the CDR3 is TGTGCCAGCAGCAAATATAGGGGAGGCAATCAGCCCCAGCATTTT. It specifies CASSKYRGGNQPQHF.

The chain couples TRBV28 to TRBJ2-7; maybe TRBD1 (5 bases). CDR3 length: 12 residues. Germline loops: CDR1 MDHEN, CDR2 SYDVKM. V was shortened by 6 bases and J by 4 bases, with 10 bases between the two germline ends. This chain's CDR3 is CASRGAAYEQYF. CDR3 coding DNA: TGTGCCAGCAGAGGGGCGGCTTACGAGCAGTACTTC.

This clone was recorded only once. Here the CDR3 DNA reads TGTGCCAGCAGTTTTCTAGGGACATTGGGACAGAATCAGCCCCAGCATTTT. It specifies CASSFLGTLGQNQPQHF. The chain links TRBV28 to TRBJ1-5; TRBD1 agrees at 7 bases. Germline assignment: CDR1 MDHEN and CDR2 SYDVKM. Trimming took 3 bases from V and 4 from J; bases not matched to a gene: 12. The CDR3 is made up of 17 amino acids.